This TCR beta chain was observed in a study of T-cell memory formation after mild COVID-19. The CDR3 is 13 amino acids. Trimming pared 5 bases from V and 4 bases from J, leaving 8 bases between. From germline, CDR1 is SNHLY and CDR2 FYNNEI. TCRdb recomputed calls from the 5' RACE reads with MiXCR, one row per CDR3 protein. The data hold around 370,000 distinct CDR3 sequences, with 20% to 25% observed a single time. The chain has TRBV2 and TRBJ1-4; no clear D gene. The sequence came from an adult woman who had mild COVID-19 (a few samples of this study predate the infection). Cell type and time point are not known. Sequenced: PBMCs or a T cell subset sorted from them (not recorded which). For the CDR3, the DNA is TGTGCCAGCAGTCAACAGCTTAATGAAAAACTGTTTTTT. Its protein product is CASSQQLNEKLFF.